These 18 T cell receptor beta chains originate from one sample sequenced in a study of naive and memory T cell subsets. Study findings and constraints: A few larger clonotypes appeared in naive repertoires, especially CD8, possibly memory cells re-expressing CD45RA.

Their antigens are not known. An equimolar mix of two oligonucleotides served as the beta constant-region primer for TRBC1 and TRBC2. Nested alpha and beta constant-region primers with the SP2 primer drove four PCR rounds on ligated cDNA. Via MiXCR, TCRdb re-called the UMI-ligation and nested PCR reads, giving one row per CDR3 protein. The data show around 93,000 distinct CDR3 sequences, with around 10% seen just once and around 0.13% held by the top ten. Sequences were obtained from naive CD4+ T cells from blood. These TCRs come from a human donor in good health.

The table lists this clonotype with a few counts. Germline and junction disagree at one end, which may indicate a read error. V and J are TRBV20-1 and TRBJ2-3, with 9 bases aligning to TRBD2. Per the germline V gene, CDR1 is DFQATT and CDR2 is SNEGSKA (reference sequence). The CDR3 has 17 amino acids. CDR3 loop: CSARVAGVSGLRDTQYF. CDR3 sequence (DNA): TGCAGTGCCAGAGTAGCGGGAGTTTCCGGGTTGAGAGATACGCAGTATTTT.

This clonotype was counted at least ten times. The CDR3 coding sequence is TGCAGTGCTAGAGATCCCAGCGGGAGGTACAATGAGCAGTTCTTC. As protein: CSARDPSGRYNEQFF. The V and J genes are TRBV20-1 and TRBJ2-1; TRBD2 agrees at 9 bases. CDR1 is DFQATT, CDR2 SNEGSKA, per germline (reference sequence). This CDR3 comprises 15 residues. V dropped 0 bases and J dropped 4; count of bases not matched to a gene: 4.

The genes are TRBV7-2 and TRBJ2-1; 9 nucleotides agree with TRBD2. The CDR3 loop spans 15 amino acids. With V trimmed by 2 bases and J by 5 bases, 4 bases remained unmatched. Germline values: CDR1 SGHTA, CDR2 FQGNSA. The CDR3 coding sequence is TGTGCCAGCAGCTTAAGAAGCGGGGGGAACAATGAGCAGTTCTTC. Protein product: CASSLRSGGNNEQFF.

This clonotype came up many times. The genes are TRBV25-1 and TRBJ2-2, with D perhaps TRBD2 (5 bases). The CDR3 consists of 13 residues. The V end lost 6 bases, the J end lost 1 base, and 6 bases lay between the germline ends. Germline V gene lookup returns CDR1 MGHDK and CDR2 SYGVNS. CDR3 protein: CASRAGNTGELFF. The CDR3 region has the DNA TGTGCCAGCAGGGCGGGGAACACCGGGGAGCTGTTTTTT. Looking up the rest from reference TRBV25-1 and TRBJ2-2 gives the full variable domain: EADIYQTPRYLVIGTGKKITLECSQTMGHDKMYWYQQDPGMELHLIHYSYGVNSTEKGDLSSESTVSRIRTEHFPLTLESARPSHTSQYLCASRAGNTGELFFGEGSRLTVL.

This clonotype was seen a handful of times. The chain couples TRBV9 to TRBJ2-7; 9 bases fit TRBD1. The J segment lost 6 bases and the V segment lost 0 bases, leaving 7 bases of the junction unmatched. The CDR3 is 15 amino acids. The germline V gene encodes CDR1 SGDLS and CDR2 YYNGEE. In nucleotides, the CDR3 is TGTGCCAGCAGCGTAGCCGGGACAGGGCTAGGCGAGCAGTACTTC. It is translated as CASSVAGTGLGEQYF.

The rearrangement uses TRBV5-1 and TRBJ1-6; TRBD1 matches 7 bases. Looked up from germline, CDR1 is SGHRS and CDR2 is YFSETQ. CDR3 length: 16 residues. Unmatched junction bases numbered 10, after V lost 5 bases and J lost 5 bases. The CDR3 nucleotides are TGCGCCAGCAGGTTACAGGGGATAAGTAATAATTCACCCCTCCACTTT. Protein product: CASRLQGISNNSPLHF.

This clonotype has a count of ten or more. J is TRBJ2-7 and V is TRBV30; 8 nucleotides agree with TRBD2. There are 13 residues in the CDR3. V trimming: 2 bases; J trimming: 0 bases; junction bases outside the gene matches: 0. Germline-derived CDR1 and CDR2 are GTSNPN and SVGIG (reference sequence). CDR3 in amino acids: CAWSSGGSYEQYF. The DNA of the CDR3 is TGTGCCTGGAGTAGCGGGGGCTCCTACGAGCAGTACTTC.

CDR3: CASSYIDRGENQPQHF. Here the CDR3 DNA reads TGTGCCAGCAGCTACATCGACAGGGGGGAAAATCAGCCCCAGCATTTT. This chain uses TRBV7-2 with TRBJ1-5; TRBD1 agrees at 9 bases. Germline CDR1 reads SGHTA; CDR2 reads FQGNSA. This CDR3 comprises 16 residues. V trimming: 4 bases; J trimming: 4 bases; junction bases outside the gene matches: 8.

This clonotype came up many times. The gene calls are TRBV10-3 and TRBJ2-7; D may correspond to TRBD1 or TRBD2 (5 bases each). The V gene's germline CDR1 is ENHRY and CDR2 SYGVKD. Deletions cut 0 bases from V and 3 bases from J, with 24 bases between. This CDR3 contains 19 residues. CDR3 in amino acids: CAISESSTADVSGNYEQYF. The CDR3 DNA reads as TGTGCCATCAGTGAGTCTTCGACAGCGGATGTTTCGGGAAACTACGAGCAGTACTTC.

This clonotype appeared many times. V and J are TRBV29-1 and TRBJ1-2; no clear D gene. The CDR3 totals 12 residues. Germline lookup yields CDR1 SQVTM and CDR2 ANQGSEA. With 4 bases removed from V and 6 bases from J, the gap between germline ends came to 12 bases. The CDR3 nucleotides read TGCAGCGTTGGGGGATCTAGAGATGGCTACACCTTC. Protein product: CSVGGSRDGYTF.

This clonotype was observed a handful of times. The chain recombines TRBV7-9 with TRBJ1-2, with a tentative D call TRBD1 (6 bases). Germline CDR1 is SEHNR and CDR2 is FQNEAQ (reference sequence). V lost 1 base to trimming and J lost 3 bases, with 21 bases between them. This CDR3 spans 18 amino acids. The CDR3 sequence is CASSLVPHRDSLYYGYTF. The CDR3 DNA is TGTGCCAGCAGCTTAGTCCCCCACAGGGATTCACTCTACTATGGCTACACCTTC.

Ten or more counts support this clonotype. The CDR3: CSAPWGRDDNEQFF. The CDR3 bases are TGCAGTGCCCCTTGGGGGAGGGATGACAATGAGCAGTTCTTC. The chain links TRBV20-1 to TRBJ2-1; 7 bases are a match to TRBD2. The CDR3 loop spans 14 amino acids. V lost 6 bases to trimming and J lost 5 bases; unmatched junction nucleotides: 10. Germline loops: CDR1 DFQATT, CDR2 SNEGSKA (reference sequence).

The V call is TRBV3-1, the J call TRBJ2-1; the D gene is possibly TRBD2 (5 bases). The CDR3 covers 15 residues. CDR1 is LGHDT, CDR2 YNNKEL, per germline (reference sequence). The V end lost 0 bases, the J end lost 4 bases, and 10 bases lay between the germline ends. The CDR3 DNA reads TGTGCCAGCAGCCAAGAGGCGGGCCGATACAATGAGCAGTTCTTC. This sequence encodes CASSQEAGRYNEQFF.

This CDR3 reads CATSDAPLRYTF. The CDR3 bases are TGTGCCACCAGTGATGCTCCCCTACGCTACACCTTC. V is TRBV24-1 and J is TRBJ1-2; the D is unclear. Trimming stripped 3 bases from V and 9 bases from J, with 10 bases between. This CDR3 has 12 residues. Germline CDR1 KGHDR, CDR2 SFDVKD.

This clonotype was seen only a few times. The V and J genes are TRBV29-1 and TRBJ2-1; D is possibly TRBD1 (5 bases). Germline CDR1 SQVTM, CDR2 ANQGSEA. V gave up 5 bases and J gave up 6 bases, with 17 bases separating them. The CDR3 sequence is 14 residues long. The CDR3 region is CSVQVLLRGNEQFF. The CDR3 DNA reads as TGCAGCGTTCAAGTCTTATTAAGGGGCAATGAGCAGTTCTTC.

This clonotype was recorded a few times. V is TRBV9 and J is TRBJ2-3; TRBD1 might be the D (7 bases). V lost 3 bases and J 5 bases, leaving 19 bases between the germline ends. The CDR3 runs to 16 residues. The germline V gene has CDR1 SGDLS and CDR2 YYNGEE. The CDR3 here is CASSAGGGLRVDTQYF. CDR3 in DNA: TGTGCCAGCAGCGCCGGAGGGGGCCTTAGGGTAGATACGCAGTATTTT.

The table lists this clonotype with many counts. The chain combines TRBV7-2 with TRBJ2-1; weak D call: TRBD1 (6 bases). The CDR3 spans 14 residues. Germline V gives CDR1 SGHTA, CDR2 FQGNSA. V was pared by 5 bases and J by 7 bases, with 15 bases between. In DNA, the CDR3 is TGTGCCAGCAGCCCGGGACACAATTTTAATGAGCAGTTCTTC. Translated: CASSPGHNFNEQFF.

This clonotype turned up a few times. The chain recombines TRBV2 with TRBJ1-1; D is possibly TRBD1 (5 bases). Germline V gene data show CDR1 as SNHLY and CDR2 as FYNNEI. V gave up 9 bases and J gave up 0 bases, with 11 bases separating them. This CDR3 is built from 13 residues. CDR3 sequence reads: CARDQGLNTEAFF. Here the CDR3 DNA reads TGTGCCAGAGATCAGGGTCTGAACACTGAAGCTTTCTTT.